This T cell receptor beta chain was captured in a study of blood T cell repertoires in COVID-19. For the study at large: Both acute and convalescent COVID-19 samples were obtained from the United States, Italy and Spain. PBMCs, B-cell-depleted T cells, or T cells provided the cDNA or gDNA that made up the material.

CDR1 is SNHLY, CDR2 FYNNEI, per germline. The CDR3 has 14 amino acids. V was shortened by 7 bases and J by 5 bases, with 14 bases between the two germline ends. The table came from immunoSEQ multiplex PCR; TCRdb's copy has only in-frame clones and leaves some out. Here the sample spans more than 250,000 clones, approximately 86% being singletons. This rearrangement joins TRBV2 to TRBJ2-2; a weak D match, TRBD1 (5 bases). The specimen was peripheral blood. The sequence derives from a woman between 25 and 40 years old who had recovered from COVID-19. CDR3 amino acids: CASIQGPNTGELFF. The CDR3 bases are TGTGCCAGCATTCAGGGTCCCAATACCGGGGAGCTGTTTTTT.